This TCR beta chain was sequenced during a study of CD4 T cells in relation to SARS-CoV-2 and coronaviruses. General study findings and limits: Samples before the pandemic and after infection were not matched within any donor.

Uncultured naive and memory CD4+ T cells supplied DNA for deep TCR-beta sequencing. Some clones are missing from TCRdb's copy, which holds only in-frame ones; the method was immunoSEQ multiplex PCR. The data hold about 68,000 clones, with roughly 93% observed a single time. Note on this clone: The antigen is not known.

The unexposed donors gave CD4+ T cells in about 2010-2019, prior to COVID-19. Naive and memory CD4+ T cells were separated from cryopreserved PBMCs. The CDR3 runs to 12 residues. CDR1 and CDR2 from the germline V gene are SGHAT and FQDESV (reference sequence). Between the trimmed V and J ends, which lost 6 bases and 12 bases, there was a span of 17 bases. This chain links TRBV11-1 with TRBJ1-1, with D perhaps matching TRBD1 (5 bases). The sequence was obtained from a human donor in good health. The sequencing input was naive CD4+ T cells from PBMCs. Subset denoted: naive CD4+ T cells isolated by negative enrichment. Written as DNA, the CDR3 is TGTGCCAGCAGACGAGGGACGGGCCGGACTTTCTTT. Translating gives CASRRGTGRTFF. The full variable domain, with the rest looked up from reference TRBV11-1 and TRBJ1-1, is EAEVAQSPRYKITEKSQAVAFWCDPISGHATLYWYRQILGQGPELLVQFQDESVVDDSQLPKDRFSAERLKGVDSTLKIQPAELGDSAMYLCASRRGTGRTFFGQGTRLTVV.